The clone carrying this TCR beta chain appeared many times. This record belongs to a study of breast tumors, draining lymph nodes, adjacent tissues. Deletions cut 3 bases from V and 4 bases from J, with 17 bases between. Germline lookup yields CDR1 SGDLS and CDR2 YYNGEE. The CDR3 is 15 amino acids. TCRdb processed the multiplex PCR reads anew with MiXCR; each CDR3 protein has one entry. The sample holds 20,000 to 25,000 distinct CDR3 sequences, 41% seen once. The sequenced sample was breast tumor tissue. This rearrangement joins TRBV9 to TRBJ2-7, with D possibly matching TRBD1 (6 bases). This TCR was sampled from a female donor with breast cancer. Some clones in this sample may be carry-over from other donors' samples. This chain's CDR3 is CASSAQSGTTYEQYF. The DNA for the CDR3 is TGTGCCAGCAGCGCGCAATCCGGGACAACTTACGAGCAGTACTTC.